This TCR beta chain was sequenced in a study of Graves' ophthalmopathy and Graves' hyperthyroidism. Study-level results: With around 88% sensitivity and around 80% specificity, a 13-signature model separated ophthalmopathy from stable hyperthyroidism.

Notes on this clonotype: Its target is unknown. A junction boundary mismatches the germline segment, possibly from a read error.

CDR3 length: 14 amino acids. Per germline, CDR1 DFQATT and CDR2 SNEGSKA (reference sequence). RNA served as the template for amplifying TCR beta CDR3 regions. The library came from an HTBI-primed first-round RT-PCR and a second-round multiplex PCR. Via MiXCR, TCRdb re-called the multiplex PCR reads, giving one row per CDR3 protein. The sample holds about 220,000 distinct CDR3 sequences, 20% to 25% seen once. Sequencing used peripheral blood. This clonotype was obtained from a woman between 50 and 59 years old with Graves' ophthalmopathy. The chain has TRBV20-1 and TRBJ2-7, with 9 bases aligning to TRBD1. CDR3 sequence: CSGRPGQGTYEQYF. The CDR3 DNA follows: TGCAGTGGTAGACCGGGACAGGGAACCTACGAGCAGTACTTC.